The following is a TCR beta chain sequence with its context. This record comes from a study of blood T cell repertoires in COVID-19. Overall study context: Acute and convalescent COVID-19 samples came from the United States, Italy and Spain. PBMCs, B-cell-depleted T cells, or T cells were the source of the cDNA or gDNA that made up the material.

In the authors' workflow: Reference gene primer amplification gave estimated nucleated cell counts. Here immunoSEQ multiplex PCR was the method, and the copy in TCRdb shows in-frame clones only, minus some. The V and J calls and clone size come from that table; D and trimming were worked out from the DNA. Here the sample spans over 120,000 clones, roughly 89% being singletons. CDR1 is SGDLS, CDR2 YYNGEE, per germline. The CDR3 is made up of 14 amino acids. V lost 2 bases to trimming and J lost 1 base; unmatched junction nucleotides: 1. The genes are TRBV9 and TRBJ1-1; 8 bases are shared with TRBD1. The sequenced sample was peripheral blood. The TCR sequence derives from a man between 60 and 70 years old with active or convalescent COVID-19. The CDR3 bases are TGTGCCAGCAGCGTCGGACAGGGGAACACTGAAGCTTTCTTT. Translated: CASSVGQGNTEAFF. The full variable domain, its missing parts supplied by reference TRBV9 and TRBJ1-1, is DSGVTQTPKHLITATGQRVTLRCSPRSGDLSVYWYQQSLDQGLQFLIQYYNGEERAKGNILERFSAQQFPDLHSELNLSSLELGDSALYFCASSVGQGNTEAFFGQGTRLTVV.